This entry concerns a single TCR beta chain. These data belong to a study of blood T cell repertoires in COVID-19. At the level of the study: Italy, Spain and the United States were the sources of the convalescent and acute COVID-19 samples. Nucleic acid was either cDNA or gDNA, and it came from T cells, B-cell-depleted T cells, or PBMCs.

Original processing notes: Reference gene primer amplification gave estimated nucleated cell counts. Data came from immunoSEQ multiplex PCR; TCRdb stores just in-frame clones and leaves some out. From that table come the V and J calls and clone size; the DNA was used to work out D and trimming. The sample gives tens of thousands of clones, more than 70% of which show up once; approximately 18% is in the top ten. Between the trimmed V and J ends, which lost 0 bases and 7 bases, there was a span of 12 bases. This CDR3 has 15 amino acids. The germline gives CDR1 SGHAT, CDR2 FQDESV (reference sequence). The TCR sequence derives from a human donor in a cohort sampled during active COVID-19. The sample consisted of peripheral blood. V is TRBV11-1 and J is TRBJ1-4; D is uncertain. The DNA of the CDR3 is TGTGCCAGCAGCTTAGCGCGAGGATCGAGTGAAAAACTGTTTTTT. This sequence encodes CASSLARGSSEKLFF.